This TCR beta chain was recovered during a study of T cells in Graves' hyperthyroidism and ophthalmopathy. The study, taken as a whole, reports: Before onset, by a median of approximately 5.9 months, the model predicted ophthalmopathy.

The V end was cut by 6 bases, the J end by 5 bases, with 8 bases between. CDR1 is LNHDA and CDR2 is SQIVND in the germline V gene (reference sequence). This CDR3 contains 11 residues. In its sample, this clonotype was seen many times. Its antigen is currently unknown. Ophthalmopathy patients showed a Clinical Activity Score of at least 3, NOSPECS grade of at least 4 and duration under 3 months. Diagnosis relied on clinical symptoms, serum thyroxine and TRAb, thyroid ultrasound and orbital computed tomography. Approximately 10 ml of fresh peripheral blood supplied the PBMCs. Amplification of TCR beta CDR3 regions used RNA as the template. Carried out on the TCR CDR3, a first-round RT-PCR used the HTBI primer set. TCRdb reprocessed the multiplex PCR reads with MiXCR, giving one entry per CDR3 protein. The sample includes 350,000 or so distinct CDR3 sequences, 15% to 20% of them seen just once.

The chain links TRBV19 to TRBJ2-7; D gene unclear. The receptor was isolated from a woman aged 40 to 50 with Graves' ophthalmopathy. Specimen: blood. CDR3 nucleotide sequence: TGTGCCAGTAGCCCCGTCCACGAGCAGTACTTC. Amino acid sequence: CASSPVHEQYF.